The sequence of this T cell receptor beta chain was determined in a study of blood T cell repertoires in COVID-19. As for the study in general: COVID-19 samples from acute and convalescent phases originated in the United States, Italy and Spain.

TCRdb's table, derived via immunoSEQ multiplex PCR, lists solely in-frame clones and lacks some. The repertoire holds under 250,000 clones, with approximately 90% as singletons. Cohorts were assigned according to the clinical history that participants reported. CDR3 length: 14 residues. Trimming took 6 bases from V and 5 from J, leaving 17 bases between them. Germline V gene data show CDR1 as MNHEY and CDR2 as SVGAGI. Specimen: PBMCs or T cells enriched from blood (not recorded which). The source of this sequence is a woman aged 18 to 35 in a cohort exposed to, infected with or recovered from COVID-19 (not recorded which). The chain joins TRBV6-5 to TRBJ2-7; possibly TRBD1 for D (8 bases). In DNA, the CDR3 is TGTGCCAGCAGGCCGGGACTACAGGGGGACGAGCAGTACTTC. Residues: CASRPGLQGDEQYF.